The clone carrying this T cell receptor beta chain came up a few times. Its target is not known. The authors deemed Graves' hyperthyroidism stable absent ophthalmopathy progression within 18 months. Reasons for excluding patients were uncontrolled infection, other autoimmune disease, pregnancy or lactation. The sample comes from a study of T cells in Graves' hyperthyroidism and ophthalmopathy. This CDR3 region has 17 residues. V was cut by 5 bases and J by 7 bases, with 24 bases left in between. Germline CDR1 reads SGHAT; CDR2 reads FQNNGV. The TCR beta CDR3 regions underwent amplification using RNA transcripts as the source. Carried out on the TCR CDR3, a first-round RT-PCR used the HTBI primer set. One entry per CDR3 protein, called by TCRdb with MiXCR from the multiplex PCR reads. The top ten clones hold 9.5% to 13% of a sample with roughly 700,000 distinct CDR3 sequences, 13% to 15% of them seen once.

Study-level points and caveats: Researchers found most expanded thyroid clonotypes above 0.001 in blood as well.

The clonotype originates from a woman aged 18 to 35 with Graves' hyperthyroidism. The gene calls are TRBV11-2 and TRBJ2-1; D possibly corresponds to TRBD2 (5 bases). The sample taken for sequencing was blood. Written as DNA, the CDR3 is TGTGCCAGCAGCCCACTAGGGCTCCACGAGGCATTGAATGAGCAGTTCTTC. Translated, it gives CASSPLGLHEALNEQFF.